The clone carrying this T cell receptor (beta chain) was recorded at least ten times. This sample stems from a study of T cells in Graves' hyperthyroidism and ophthalmopathy. For the study at large: The initial diagnosis was the point when peripheral blood was collected, ahead of any treatment.

V shed 6 bases and J shed 0 bases, with 15 bases lying between them. Germline V gives CDR1 ENHRY, CDR2 SYGVKD. The CDR3 is 15 amino acids. RNA transcripts yielded amplified TCR beta CDR3 regions. First-round RT-PCR of the TCR CDR3 relied on the HTBI primer set. TCRdb itself ran the multiplex PCR reads through MiXCR, one entry per CDR3 protein. The table records some 300,000 distinct CDR3 sequences, more than 10% of them present only once. Disease duration under 2 months; hyperthyroidism patients were aged 18 to 65. Patients having uncontrolled infection, another autoimmune disease, pregnancy or lactation were not included. Blood sampling occurred at first hyperthyroidism diagnosis, ahead of any ophthalmopathy symptoms.

Sequencing input: blood. This rearrangement joins TRBV10-3 to TRBJ2-7, with D tentatively TRBD2 (6 bases). This TCR derives from a woman in her twenties or thirties with Graves' hyperthyroidism that later progressed to Graves' ophthalmopathy. CDR3 residues: CAIRAGTLLSYEQYF. The CDR3 coding sequence is TGTGCCATCAGAGCCGGGACTTTACTCTCCTACGAGCAGTACTTC.